The clone carrying this TCR beta chain was counted a single time. The entry originates in a study of OX40 agonist ivuxolimab in advanced cancers. V dropped 4 bases and J dropped 0; count of bases not matched to a gene: 5. The CDR3 is 15 residues long. Per germline, CDR1 LNHDA and CDR2 SQIVND (reference sequence). Produced via immunoSEQ multiplex PCR; TCRdb's table is partial and in-frame only. Of some 70,000 clones listed, 80% are singletons. This receptor was taken from an adult with an advanced solid tumor such as melanoma, head and neck, liver or kidney cancer. The sample was CD4+ or CD8+ T cells sorted from blood, taken in a trial of the OX40 agonist ivuxolimab. V gene TRBV19 combines with J gene TRBJ1-2, with 7 nucleotides matching TRBD1. The DNA for the CDR3 is TGTGCCAGTAGTACCCGGGACAGTTCTAACTATGGCTACACCTTC. Its translation is CASSTRDSSNYGYTF.